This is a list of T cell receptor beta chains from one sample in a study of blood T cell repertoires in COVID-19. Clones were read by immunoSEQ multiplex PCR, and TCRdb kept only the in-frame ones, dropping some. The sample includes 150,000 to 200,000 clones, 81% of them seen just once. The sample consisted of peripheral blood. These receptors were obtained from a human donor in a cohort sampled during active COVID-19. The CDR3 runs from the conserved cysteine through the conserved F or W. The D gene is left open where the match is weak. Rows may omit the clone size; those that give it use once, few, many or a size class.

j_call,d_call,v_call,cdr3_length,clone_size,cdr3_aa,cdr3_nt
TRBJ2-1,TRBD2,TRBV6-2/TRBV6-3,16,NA,CASSSLTSGVYNEQFF,TGTGCCAGCAGTTCCCTCACTAGCGGAGTCTACAATGAGCAGTTCTTC
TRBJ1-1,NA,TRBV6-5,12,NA,CASSTGSRWAFF,TGTGCCAGCAGTACCGGGTCCCGGTGGGCTTTCTTT
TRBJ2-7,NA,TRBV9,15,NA,CASSVSSGQSYEQYF,TGTGCCAGCAGCGTAAGCAGCGGACAGTCCTACGAGCAGTACTTC
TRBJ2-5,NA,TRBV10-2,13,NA,CASSEALPGTQYF,TGCGCCAGCAGTGAGGCACTACCCGGGACCCAGTACTTC
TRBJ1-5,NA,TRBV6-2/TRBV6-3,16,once,CASSYYGQNSNQPQHF,TGTGCCAGCAGTTACTATGGCCAGAATAGCAATCAGCCCCAGCATTTT
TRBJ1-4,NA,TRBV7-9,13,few,CASSSGSNEKLFF,TGTGCCAGCAGCTCCGGGTCTAATGAAAAACTGTTTTTT
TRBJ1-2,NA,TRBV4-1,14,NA,CASSQERGNYGYTF,TGCGCCAGCAGCCAAGAAAGAGGCAACTATGGCTACACCTTC
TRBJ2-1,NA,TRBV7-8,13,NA,CASSRDRGNEQFF,TGTGCCAGCAGCCGGGACCGGGGCAATGAGCAGTTCTTC
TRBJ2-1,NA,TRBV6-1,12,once,CASSESRNEQFF,TGTGCCAGCAGTGAATCCCGCAATGAGCAGTTCTTC
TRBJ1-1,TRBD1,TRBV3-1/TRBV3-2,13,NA,CASRGTVNTEAFF,TGTGCCAGCAGGGGGACAGTGAACACTGAAGCTTTCTTT
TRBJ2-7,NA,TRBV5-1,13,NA,CASSLGGTNEQYF,TGCGCCAGCAGCTTGGGGGGGACAAACGAGCAGTACTTC
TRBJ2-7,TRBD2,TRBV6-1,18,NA,CASSEDWRAGERAYEQYF,TGTGCCAGCAGTGAAGATTGGCGAGCGGGAGAACGGGCCTACGAGCAGTACTTC
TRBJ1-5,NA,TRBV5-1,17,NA,CANHRGPSGNSNQPQHF,TGCGCCAATCATCGGGGTCCCTCAGGCAATAGCAATCAGCCCCAGCATTTT
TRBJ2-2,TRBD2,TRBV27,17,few,CASSSPSGSTSTGELFF,TGTGCCAGCAGTTCCCCTAGCGGGAGTACGAGCACCGGGGAGCTGTTTTTT
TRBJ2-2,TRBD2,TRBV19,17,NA,CASSPPGGGPNTGELFF,TGTGCCAGTAGCCCCCCGGGGGGGGGCCCGAACACCGGGGAGCTGTTTTTT
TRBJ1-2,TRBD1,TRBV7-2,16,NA,CASSWRTGGGLYGYTF,TGTGCCAGCAGCTGGCGGACAGGGGGAGGCTTGTATGGCTACACCTTC
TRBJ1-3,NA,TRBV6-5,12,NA,CASFSSGNTIYF,TGTGCCAGCTTCAGCTCTGGAAACACCATATATTTT
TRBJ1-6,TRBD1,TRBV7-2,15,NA,CASSRDRGSNSPLHF,TGTGCCAGCAGCAGGGACAGGGGCTCCAATTCACCCCTCCACTTT
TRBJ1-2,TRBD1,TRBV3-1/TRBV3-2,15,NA,CASSLGTGESQGYTF,TGTGCCAGCAGCCTGGGGACAGGGGAATCTCAGGGCTACACCTTC
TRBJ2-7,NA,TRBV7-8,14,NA,CASSLMGSSYEQYF,TGTGCCAGCAGCTTAATGGGGAGCTCCTACGAGCAGTACTTC
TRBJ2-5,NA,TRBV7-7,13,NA,CASSMTRLETQYF,TGTGCCAGCAGTATGACGCGGTTGGAGACCCAGTACTTC
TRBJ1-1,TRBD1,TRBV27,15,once,CASRGTDLMNTEAFF,TGTGCCAGCAGGGGGACAGACCTCATGAACACTGAAGCTTTCTTT
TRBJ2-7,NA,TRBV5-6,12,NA,CASSLALAEQYF,TGTGCCAGCAGCTTGGCCCTGGCCGAGCAGTACTTC
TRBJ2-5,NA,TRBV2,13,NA,CASSAGLGETQYF,TGTGCCAGCAGCGCGGGGCTCGGGGAGACCCAGTACTTC
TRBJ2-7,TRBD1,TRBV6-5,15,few,CASSYTGTGIYEQYF,TGTGCCAGCAGTTACACCGGGACAGGGATCTACGAGCAGTACTTC
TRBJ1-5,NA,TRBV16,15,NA,CASSEGEGWDQPQHF,TGTGCCAGCAGCGAAGGGGAGGGATGGGATCAGCCCCAGCATTTT
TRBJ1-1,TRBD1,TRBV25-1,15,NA,CASSNFDRVNTEAFF,TGTGCCAGCAGTAATTTTGACAGGGTGAACACTGAAGCTTTCTTT
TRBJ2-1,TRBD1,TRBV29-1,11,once,CSVGQGYEQFF,TGCAGCGTTGGACAGGGCTATGAGCAGTTCTTC
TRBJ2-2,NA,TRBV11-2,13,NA,CASSFNSFGELFF,TGTGCCAGCAGCTTTAATAGCTTCGGGGAGCTGTTTTTT
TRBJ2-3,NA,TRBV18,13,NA,CASSPTGADTQYF,TGTGCCAGCTCACCCACGGGGGCAGATACGCAGTATTTT
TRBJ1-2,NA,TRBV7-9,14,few,CASSLDAAGYGYTF,TGTGCCAGCAGCTTAGACGCGGCGGGCTATGGCTACACCTTC
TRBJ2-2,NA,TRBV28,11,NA,CASSSYGELFF,TGTGCCAGCAGTTCCTATGGGGAGCTGTTTTTT
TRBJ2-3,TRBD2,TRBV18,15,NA,CASHRGLAGTDTQYF,TGTGCCAGCCACCGGGGACTAGCGGGCACAGATACGCAGTATTTT
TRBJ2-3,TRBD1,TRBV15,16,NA,CATSGRDRGGADTQYF,TGTGCCACCAGCGGCCGGGACAGGGGAGGCGCAGATACGCAGTATTTT
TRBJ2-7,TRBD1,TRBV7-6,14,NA,CASSPRTGTYEQYF,TGTGCCAGCAGCCCTCGGACAGGGACCTACGAGCAGTACTTC
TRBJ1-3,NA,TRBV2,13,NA,CASSPVNGNTIYF,TGTGCCAGCAGTCCGGTAAATGGAAACACCATATATTTT
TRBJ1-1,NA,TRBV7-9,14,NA,CASSPIDSSAEAFF,TGTGCCAGCAGCCCGATAGACAGTTCCGCTGAAGCTTTCTTT
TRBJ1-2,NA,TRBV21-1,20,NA,CASSKALRSGGTSFNYGYTF,TGTGCCAGCAGCAAAGCGCTGCGGAGTGGGGGGACCTCCTTTAACTATGGCTACACCTTC
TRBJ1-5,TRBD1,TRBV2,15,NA,CASSTPGQGYQPQHF,TGTGCCAGCAGTACACCGGGACAGGGGTACCAGCCCCAGCATTTT
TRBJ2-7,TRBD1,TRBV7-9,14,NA,CASSSRDRTYEQYF,TGTGCCAGCAGCTCCCGGGACAGGACCTACGAGCAGTACTTC
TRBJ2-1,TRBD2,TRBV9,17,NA,CASSVAVAGGQNLEQFF,TGTGCCAGCAGCGTAGCGGTAGCGGGAGGGCAAAATTTGGAGCAGTTCTTC
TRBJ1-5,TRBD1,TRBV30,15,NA,CAWGDRGHTNQPQHF,TGTGCCTGGGGGGACAGGGGCCACACCAATCAGCCCCAGCATTTT
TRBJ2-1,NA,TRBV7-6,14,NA,CASSLAWRYNEQFF,TGTGCCAGCAGCTTAGCTTGGCGGTACAATGAGCAGTTCTTC
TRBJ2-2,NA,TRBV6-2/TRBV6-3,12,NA,CASSPGSGELFF,TGTGCCAGCAGTCCCGGTTCCGGGGAGCTGTTTTTT
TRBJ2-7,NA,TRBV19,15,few,CASRPAIAVSYEQYF,TGTGCCAGTAGACCCGCGATAGCGGTCTCCTACGAGCAGTACTTC
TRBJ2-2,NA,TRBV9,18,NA,CASSRTLLGGSNTGELFF,TGTGCCAGCAGCCGAACACTGCTTGGGGGCTCCAACACCGGGGAGCTGTTTTTT